This T cell receptor beta chain was observed in a study of T cell changes during pregnancy in multiple sclerosis. This clone was found once. Profiling relied on immunoSEQ multiplex PCR, and the TCRdb table lists in-frame clones only, not all of them. This table has more than 80,000 clones, about 90% appearing once. The germline V gene encodes CDR1 MNHEY and CDR2 SMNVEV (reference sequence). The CDR3 has 11 amino acids. V lost 7 bases and J lost 8, with 9 bases in between. The sample here was peripheral blood, taken after pregnancy. This sequence was found in a female donor with multiple sclerosis, enrolled in a pregnancy study. The chain joins TRBV27 to TRBJ2-1; D is undetermined. CDR3 region: CASTLFDEQFF. The CDR3 DNA reads TGTGCCAGCACCTTATTCGATGAGCAGTTCTTC.